What follows are 6 T cell receptor beta chains derived from one specimen sequenced in a study of human T cells and chemical hapten exposure. Time point defined: pre-sensitization, week 0. Specified treatment: therapeutic diphenylcyclopropenone sensitization with weekly scalp DPC. TCRdb itself ran the RACE reads through MiXCR, one entry per CDR3 protein. The sample lists 150,000 to 200,000 distinct CDR3 sequences; 30% were seen once. Specimen: whole blood, collected in connection with sensitization to the hapten diphenylcyclopropenone (DPC). These receptors were taken from a woman in her thirties with alopecia areata. Some clones in this sample may be carry-over from other donors' samples.

Only a few counts were recorded for this clonotype. In DNA, the CDR3 is TGTGCCAGCAGTTTCTCCAGACGTACCGGGGAGCTGTTTTTT. This sequence encodes CASSFSRRTGELFF. The chain joins TRBV28 to TRBJ2-2; D is unclear. Trimming left V 3 bases short and J 5 bases short, with 10 bases between. The germline gives CDR1 MDHEN, CDR2 SYDVKM. The length of the CDR3 is 14 residues.

This clonotype was counted only a few times. This chain connects TRBV29-1 to TRBJ2-7; tentative D call: TRBD1 (6 bases). The CDR3 spans 13 residues. Germline CDR1 reads SQVTM; CDR2 reads ANQGSEA. The ends were cut back, 4 bases at V and 4 bases at J, with 14 bases in the middle. The CDR3 DNA sequence: TGCAGCGTTGGGGAACCTGGACAGTACGAGCAGTACTTC. This sequence encodes CSVGEPGQYEQYF.

J is TRBJ2-1 and V is TRBV5-8; no clear D gene. The V end lost 6 bases, the J end lost 5 bases, and 9 bases lay between the germline ends. Germline V gene lookup returns CDR1 SGHTS and CDR2 YDEGEE. CDR3 length: 12 amino acids. CDR3 coding DNA: TGTGCCAGCACTCGCCAGGACAATGAGCAGTTCTTC. This sequence encodes CASTRQDNEQFF.

This clonotype was recorded a few times. This chain uses TRBV18 with TRBJ2-1, with TRBD2 matching 13 bases. The V segment lost 4 bases and the J segment 9 bases; nucleotides outside the gene matches: 12. From germline, CDR1 is KGHSH and CDR2 LQKENI. This CDR3 has 17 amino acids. As DNA, the CDR3 is TGTGCCAGCTCACTCACCTCCGGGACTAGCGGGATTGGTGAGCAGTTCTTC. It translates to CASSLTSGTSGIGEQFF. Complete variable domain (other parts from reference TRBV18 and TRBJ2-1): NAGVMQNPRHLVRRRGQEARLRCSPMKGHSHVYWYRQLPEEGLKFMVYLQKENIIDESGMPKERFSAEFPKEGPSILRIQQVVRGDSAAYFCASSLTSGTSGIGEQFFGPGTRLTVL.

This clonotype turned up a few times. The V and J genes are TRBV10-3 and TRBJ1-5; D is perhaps TRBD1 (5 bases). This CDR3 is 14 amino acids long. Germline CDR1 reads ENHRY; CDR2 reads SYGVKD. Trimming left V 4 bases short and J 3 bases short, with 10 bases between. The CDR3 DNA reads as TGTGCCATCAGTGGAGACAGACTCAATCAGCCCCAGCATTTT. Translating gives CAISGDRLNQPQHF.

This clonotype was recorded a few times. The DNA of the CDR3 is TGTGCCAGCAGCTATAGGACTAGCGGGACAGATACGCAGTATTTT. It specifies CASSYRTSGTDTQYF. The chain is built from TRBV9 and TRBJ2-3, with 11 bases that match TRBD2. The length of the CDR3 is 15 residues. Unmatched junction bases numbered 4, after V lost 4 bases and J lost 3 bases. CDR1 SGDLS and CDR2 YYNGEE come from the germline V gene.